Sequencing of this TCR beta chain was carried out in a study of CD8 T cells in ankylosing spondylitis. General study results and limits: Clones tied to disease were said to be significantly enriched in matched ankylosing spondylitis synovial fluid.

Germline CDR1 and CDR2: KGHSH and LQKENI. This CDR3 is 16 amino acids long. V shed 2 bases and J shed 1 base, with 11 bases lying between them. TCRdb analysed the 5' RACE reads with MiXCR anew, one entry per CDR3 protein. Found here are under 150,000 distinct CDR3 sequences, about a tenth of them singletons; the top ten hold approximately 3.4%. Points on this clonotype: The antigen remains undetermined.

The genes are TRBV18 and TRBJ2-2; D is perhaps TRBD2 (6 bases). This clonotype was obtained from a male donor with ankylosing spondylitis or in good health (not recorded which). Sequences were obtained from blood, either unsorted or a sorted T cell fraction (not recorded which). The CDR3 loop is CASSPMTGVNTGELFF. The DNA for the CDR3 is TGTGCCAGCTCACCAATGACGGGAGTGAACACCGGGGAGCTGTTTTTT. Together with reference TRBV18 and TRBJ2-2, the CDR3 gives the full variable domain: NAGVMQNPRHLVRRRGQEARLRCSPMKGHSHVYWYRQLPEEGLKFMVYLQKENIIDESGMPKERFSAEFPKEGPSILRIQQVVRGDSAAYFCASSPMTGVNTGELFFGEGSRLTVL.